This is a list of T cell receptor beta chains from one sample in a study of blood T cells in healthy people across ages. TCRdb re-called the 5' RACE reads through MiXCR, storing one row per CDR3 protein. The data contain 730,000 or so distinct CDR3 sequences, roughly 41% of them singletons. The sequenced sample was blood. These receptors were obtained from a woman aged 60-70 years in good health. The CDR3 runs from the conserved cysteine through the conserved F or W. A D gene is named only where the DNA matches it firmly. Size is omitted from some rows. Given values are once, few, many or a class for expanded clones.

V gene: TRBV20-1; clone size: -; J gene: TRBJ2-3; D gene: TRBD1; CDR3 length: 15; CDR3 DNA: TGCAGTGCTCAACGGCGGACAGGGAACACAGATACGCAGTATTTT; CDR3 protein: CSAQRRTGNTDTQYF
V gene: TRBV27; clone size: -; J gene: TRBJ1-5; D gene: -; CDR3 length: 15; CDR3 DNA: TGTGCCAGCAGTTTATCGCCAGGGCTCAATCAGCCCCAGCATTTT; CDR3 protein: CASSLSPGLNQPQHF
V gene: TRBV27; clone size: -; J gene: TRBJ1-6; D gene: TRBD1; CDR3 length: 16; CDR3 DNA: TGTGCCAGCAGTTTAGAGCCGGGACAGGGAACATCACCCCCCCACTTT; CDR3 protein: CASSLEPGQGTSPPHF
V gene: TRBV7-2; clone size: -; J gene: TRBJ2-7; D gene: -; CDR3 length: 13; CDR3 DNA: TGTGCTTCCGTTGTACCGAGCTCCTACGAGCAGTACTTC; CDR3 protein: CASVVPSSYEQYF
V gene: TRBV28; clone size: few; J gene: TRBJ1-6; D gene: TRBD1; CDR3 length: 16; CDR3 DNA: TGTGCCACTACGTCGGACAGGTCCACCTCTTATTCACCCCTCCACTTT; CDR3 protein: CATTSDRSTSYSPLHF
V gene: TRBV6-6; clone size: -; J gene: TRBJ2-2; D gene: -; CDR3 length: 13; CDR3 DNA: TGTGCCAGCCGCCCCACTGTGGCTGGGGAGCTGTTTTTT; CDR3 protein: CASRPTVAGELFF
V gene: TRBV28; clone size: -; J gene: TRBJ2-7; D gene: TRBD1; CDR3 length: 12; CDR3 DNA: TGTGCCAGCAGTCGCCAGGACAGGGAGCAGTACTTC; CDR3 protein: CASSRQDREQYF
V gene: TRBV2; clone size: -; J gene: TRBJ2-5; D gene: TRBD1; CDR3 length: 14; CDR3 DNA: TGTGCCAGCAGTGGGGACAGCCTAGGGGAGACCCAGTACTTC; CDR3 protein: CASSGDSLGETQYF
V gene: TRBV7-9; clone size: many; J gene: TRBJ2-3; D gene: -; CDR3 length: 15; CDR3 DNA: TGTGCCAGCAGCTTAGCCCGAGGAAGAACAGATACGCAGTATTTT; CDR3 protein: CASSLARGRTDTQYF
V gene: TRBV20-1; clone size: -; J gene: TRBJ2-2; D gene: -; CDR3 length: 15; CDR3 DNA: TGCAGTGCTAGAGATAGTAGTGGTGTAACCGGGGAGCTGTTTTTT; CDR3 protein: CSARDSSGVTGELFF
V gene: TRBV7-2; clone size: -; J gene: TRBJ2-1; D gene: -; CDR3 length: 14; CDR3 DNA: TGTGCCAGCAGCTTAGCGCAATGGGAGGAGACCCAGTTCTTC; CDR3 protein: CASSLAQWEETQFF
V gene: TRBV11-2; clone size: few; J gene: TRBJ2-1; D gene: TRBD2; CDR3 length: 14; CDR3 DNA: TGTGCCAGCAGCTTAGCCCGGACTAGTGATGAGCAGTTCTTC; CDR3 protein: CASSLARTSDEQFF
V gene: TRBV29-1; clone size: few; J gene: TRBJ1-2; D gene: TRBD1; CDR3 length: 12; CDR3 DNA: TGCAGCGTCTGGACAGGGGGCCATGGCTACACCTTC; CDR3 protein: CSVWTGGHGYTF
V gene: TRBV14; clone size: -; J gene: TRBJ1-1; D gene: -; CDR3 length: 14; CDR3 DNA: TGTGCCAGCAGCTCGGAAGGGGCTAGAACTGAAGCTTTCTTT; CDR3 protein: CASSSEGARTEAFF
V gene: TRBV11-2; clone size: few; J gene: TRBJ2-1; D gene: TRBD1; CDR3 length: 16; CDR3 DNA: TGTGCCAGCAGCTTAGGAGGGACAGGGAGGTCCAATGAGCAGTTCTTC; CDR3 protein: CASSLGGTGRSNEQFF
V gene: TRBV12-3/TRBV12-4; clone size: -; J gene: TRBJ2-5; D gene: -; CDR3 length: 15; CDR3 DNA: TGTGCCAGCAGTTTTCGACTAGACAAGTACAATGAGCAGTACTTC; CDR3 protein: CASSFRLDKYNEQYF
V gene: TRBV3-1; clone size: -; J gene: TRBJ2-5; D gene: -; CDR3 length: 14; CDR3 DNA: TGTGCCAGCAGCCGCCGGGGGTCCTACAATGAGCAGTACTTC; CDR3 protein: CASSRRGSYNEQYF
V gene: TRBV7-9; clone size: -; J gene: TRBJ1-1; D gene: -; CDR3 length: 13; CDR3 DNA: TGTGCCAGCAGCTCCCCGAGGAACACTGAAGCTTTCTTT; CDR3 protein: CASSSPRNTEAFF
V gene: TRBV10-3; clone size: -; J gene: TRBJ2-7; D gene: TRBD2; CDR3 length: 14; CDR3 DNA: TGTGCCATCAGTAAGACGGCGGGGGCCTACGAGCAGTACTTC; CDR3 protein: CAISKTAGAYEQYF
V gene: TRBV10-3; clone size: -; J gene: TRBJ2-5; D gene: -; CDR3 length: 15; CDR3 DNA: TGTGCCATCAGCTTGGGACTGATGTACCAAGAGACCCAGTACTTC; CDR3 protein: CAISLGLMYQETQYF
V gene: TRBV15; clone size: -; J gene: TRBJ2-5; D gene: -; CDR3 length: 15; CDR3 DNA: TGTGCCACCAGCCCCCGACCGGGTCTTCAAGAGACCCAGTACTTC; CDR3 protein: CATSPRPGLQETQYF
V gene: TRBV4-2; clone size: many; J gene: TRBJ2-4; D gene: TRBD2; CDR3 length: 16; CDR3 DNA: TGTGCCAGCAGCCAAGTCTTGCGGGAGAGGGTAAACATTCAGTACTTC; CDR3 protein: CASSQVLRERVNIQYF
V gene: TRBV7-3; clone size: -; J gene: TRBJ2-3; D gene: TRBD2; CDR3 length: 16; CDR3 DNA: TGTGCCAGCTCAGGGGTATCGCGGGAGGTAGGAGATACGCAGTATTTT; CDR3 protein: CASSGVSREVGDTQYF